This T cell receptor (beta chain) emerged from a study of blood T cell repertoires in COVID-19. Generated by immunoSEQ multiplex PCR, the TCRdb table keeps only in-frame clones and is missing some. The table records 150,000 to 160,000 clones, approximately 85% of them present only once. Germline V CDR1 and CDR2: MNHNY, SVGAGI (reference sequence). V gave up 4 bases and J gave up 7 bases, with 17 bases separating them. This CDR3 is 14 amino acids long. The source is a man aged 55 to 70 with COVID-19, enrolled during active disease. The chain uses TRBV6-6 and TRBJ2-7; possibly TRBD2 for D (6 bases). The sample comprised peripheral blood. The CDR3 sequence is CASSFRDSRGEQYF. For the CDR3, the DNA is TGTGCCAGCAGTTTCCGGGACTCACGAGGGGAGCAGTACTTC.